A selection of T cell receptor beta chains follows, all from one sample in a study of a mutant IDH1 vaccine in newly diagnosed glioma. TCRdb keeps only in-frame clones here, not all; method: immunoSEQ multiplex PCR. The sample includes approximately 88,000 clones, around 77% seen only once; the top ten take approximately 7.6%. The sequencing used PBMCs, collected from a glioma patient treated with radiotherapy, temozolomide or both. All receptors derive from a man aged 35 to 55 with glioma. The CDR3 runs from the conserved cysteine through the conserved F or W. A D gene is named only where the DNA matches it firmly. Some rows mark clone size as missing; the rest say once, few, many or name a class of expanded clone.

D,length,J,V,size,CDR3,DNA
NA,14,TRBJ2-5,TRBV15,NA,CATSRDPDGETQYF,TGTGCCACCAGCAGAGATCCAGATGGGGAGACCCAGTACTTC
NA,15,TRBJ2-3,TRBV4-3,once,CASSQEAQGGDTQYF,TGCGCCAGCAGCCAAGAGGCCCAGGGAGGAGATACGCAGTATTTT
TRBD1,15,TRBJ2-4,TRBV5-4,NA,CASSLGQGAEDIQYF,TGTGCCAGCAGCTTGGGACAGGGGGCAGAGGACATTCAGTACTTC
NA,15,TRBJ2-1,TRBV10-1,NA,CASSVNLVGYNEQFF,TGCGCCAGCAGTGTAAACTTGGTCGGTTACAATGAGCAGTTCTTC
NA,17,TRBJ2-4,TRBV9,NA,CASSVDPQGGTKNIQYF,TGTGCCAGCAGCGTAGACCCTCAGGGCGGAACCAAAAACATTCAGTACTTC
TRBD1,14,TRBJ1-5,TRBV6-5,NA,CASSFGQGGQPQHF,TGTGCCAGCAGTTTCGGACAGGGAGGCCAGCCCCAGCATTTT
TRBD2,14,TRBJ2-7,TRBV28,NA,CASSLSGRRVEQYF,TGTGCCAGCAGTTTAAGCGGGAGGAGGGTCGAGCAGTACTTC
NA,14,TRBJ1-5,TRBV19,NA,CASTLWGGNQPQHF,TGTGCCAGTACCCTTTGGGGGGGGAATCAGCCCCAGCATTTT
NA,14,TRBJ2-3,TRBV5-1,NA,CASSFFRGTDTQYF,TGCGCCAGCAGCTTTTTCAGGGGCACAGATACGCAGTATTTT
NA,13,TRBJ2-7,TRBV10-1,many,CASRQGHRSEQYF,TGCGCCAGCAGACAGGGTCACAGGAGCGAGCAGTACTTC
NA,12,TRBJ1-2,TRBV28,NA,CASSFRGGGYTF,TGTGCCAGCAGTTTCAGGGGAGGGGGCTACACCTTC
NA,15,TRBJ2-3,TRBV5-1,many,CASSSGLHRTDTQYF,TGCGCCAGCAGCTCCGGACTACATCGCACAGATACGCAGTATTTT
TRBD1,15,TRBJ2-7,TRBV30,NA,CAWSSRDRGSDEQYF,TGTGCCTGGAGTTCGCGGGACAGGGGTAGTGACGAGCAGTACTTC
NA,15,TRBJ1-6,TRBV27,NA,CASSPIPGLGSPLHF,TGTGCCAGCAGTCCTATTCCGGGACTAGGGTCACCCCTCCACTTT
NA,13,TRBJ2-7,TRBV6-1,NA,CATGKGGAYEQYF,TGTGCCACCGGGAAGGGGGGGGCCTACGAGCAGTACTTC
NA,14,TRBJ2-3,TRBV7-3,once,CASSPLGGTDTQYF,TGTGCCAGCAGCCCCTTAGGAGGGACAGATACGCAGTATTTT